This is a list of T cell receptor beta chains from one sample in a study of CD8 T cells in Susac syndrome. TCRdb passed the immunoSEQ multiplex PCR reads through MiXCR, listing each CDR3 protein once. This sample has some 200,000 distinct CDR3 sequences, with 95% found just once. Specimen: CD4+ T cells from PBMCs. All receptors come from a human donor with multiple sclerosis. The CDR3 runs from the conserved cysteine through the conserved F or W. The order of the fields is clone size, J gene, D gene, V gene, CDR3 DNA, CDR3 protein. The D gene is left open where the match is weak. Rows give clone size only sometimes, using once, few, many, or a class for an expanded clone.

size: few; J: TRBJ2-3; D: TRBD2; V: TRBV6-1; DNA: TGTGCCAGCAGTACCCCGGGACTAGCGGGAGCAGATACGCAGTATTTT; CDR3: CASSTPGLAGADTQYF
size: few; J: TRBJ2-5; D: NA; V: TRBV11-2; DNA: TGTGCCAGCAGCTCCGATTCGCCGGGAGAGTACTTC; CDR3: CASSSDSPGEYF
size: NA; J: TRBJ2-1; D: TRBD2; V: TRBV7-9; DNA: TGTGCCAGCAGCTTAGGGTCTAGCGGGAGGGCCATTTCGGATGAGCAGTTCTTC; CDR3: CASSLGSSGRAISDEQFF
size: NA; J: TRBJ2-5; D: NA; V: TRBV7-2; DNA: TGTGCCAGCAGCCCGCTTTCGGCAGTCCAAGAGACCCAGTACTTC; CDR3: CASSPLSAVQETQYF
size: NA; J: TRBJ1-1; D: TRBD1; V: TRBV12-3/TRBV12-4; DNA: TGTGCCAGCAGTGGACCGGGACAGGGTAGGACTGAAGCTTTCTTT; CDR3: CASSGPGQGRTEAFF
size: NA; J: TRBJ2-3; D: NA; V: TRBV7-9; DNA: TGTGCCAGCAGTAACGGGGGGCCGGGTACAGATACGCAGTATTTT; CDR3: CASSNGGPGTDTQYF
size: NA; J: TRBJ1-5; D: TRBD1; V: TRBV15; DNA: TGTGCCACCAGCAAATACAGGGGACTTTCTCAGCCCCAGCATTTT; CDR3: CATSKYRGLSQPQHF
size: NA; J: TRBJ2-1; D: TRBD2; V: TRBV7-9; DNA: TGTGCCAGCAGCCCCCATAGCCCCCGGACTAGCGAGGCGTTCTTC; CDR3: CASSPHSPRTSEAFF
size: NA; J: TRBJ2-7; D: NA; V: TRBV30; DNA: TGTGCCTGGAGTGTACGAACGTTGCTCGAGCAGTACTTC; CDR3: CAWSVRTLLEQYF
size: NA; J: TRBJ2-1; D: TRBD2; V: TRBV6-1; DNA: TGTGCCAGCAGGGTACTAGCGGGAGGTTTGATAAATGAGCAGTTCTTC; CDR3: CASRVLAGGLINEQFF
size: NA; J: TRBJ2-7; D: NA; V: TRBV7-3; DNA: TGTGCCAGCAGCCCCTATCAGGGCTTGTACCGTAAAAGGGTCGAGCAGTACTTC; CDR3: CASSPYQGLYRKRVEQYF
size: NA; J: TRBJ1-1; D: NA; V: TRBV7-9; DNA: TGTGCCAGCAGCTTAGTTACGGGGGACACTGAAGCTTTCTTT; CDR3: CASSLVTGDTEAFF
size: NA; J: TRBJ2-7; D: NA; V: TRBV2; DNA: TGTGCCAGCAGCCGAGAAGGGGAGCCAGGTTTTTACGAGCAGTACTTC; CDR3: CASSREGEPGFYEQYF
size: NA; J: TRBJ2-3; D: NA; V: TRBV14; DNA: TGTGCCAGCAGCCAAGTTCGAGGAGATACGCAGTATTTT; CDR3: CASSQVRGDTQYF
size: NA; J: TRBJ2-4; D: NA; V: TRBV29-1; DNA: TGCAGCGTTGCCACCGGACGATCCTCCAAAAACATTCAGTACTTC; CDR3: CSVATGRSSKNIQYF
size: NA; J: TRBJ2-7; D: NA; V: TRBV20-1; DNA: TGCAGTGCTAGACCGAGGGGGTACGAGCAGTACTTC; CDR3: CSARPRGYEQYF